These T cell receptor beta chains were read from a single sample in a study of PD-1 blockade in classical Hodgkin lymphoma. Profiled with immunoSEQ multiplex PCR; TCRdb holds only in-frame clones, not every one. The sample consists of 90,000 to 100,000 clones, 81% of them appearing once. Specimen: peripheral blood mononuclear cells (PBMCs), collected before the second cycle of nivolumab. These receptors came from a human donor with classical Hodgkin lymphoma. Each CDR3 is given with its conserved first and last residue. The D gene is left open where the match is weak. Expanded clones are given a class, and other clones once, few, many or no size at all.

size	V	D	J	DNA	CDR3
NA	TRBV6-6	TRBD1	TRBJ1-4	TGTGCCAGCAGATATACAGGGGGCGAGAGTGAAAAACTGTTTTTT	CASRYTGGESEKLFF
NA	TRBV14	TRBD1	TRBJ2-5	TGTGCCAGCAGTACGGGGACAGTCCAAGAGACCCAGTACTTC	CASSTGTVQETQYF
NA	TRBV6-5	TRBD2	TRBJ2-1	TGTGCCAGCAGTTATCGGCTAGCGGGTTACAATGAGCAGTTCTTC	CASSYRLAGYNEQFF
NA	TRBV6-1	TRBD2	TRBJ2-1	TGTGCCAGCAGTGAAGCCCTAGCGGGAGTGAATGAGCAGTTCTTC	CASSEALAGVNEQFF
once	TRBV10-3	TRBD2	TRBJ2-3	TGTGCCATCAGTGGGGCTGAGCGGGGGATCGATACGCAGTATTTT	CAISGAERGIDTQYF
NA	TRBV7-2	TRBD2	TRBJ2-7	TGTGCCAGCAGCCAAGATGGCAGCGGGATCTACGAGCAGTACTTC	CASSQDGSGIYEQYF
NA	TRBV9	NA	TRBJ2-3	TGTGCCAGCAGCGTAGAAGCCCTTAACCCCGATACGCAGTATTTT	CASSVEALNPDTQYF
NA	TRBV10-2	TRBD2	TRBJ2-7	TGCGCCAGCAATAGCGGGGGCTACGAGCAGTACTTC	CASNSGGYEQYF
NA	TRBV19	NA	TRBJ2-3	TGTGCCAGTAAACGAGCCATTGGCAGGGATACGCAGTATTTT	CASKRAIGRDTQYF
NA	TRBV30	TRBD1	TRBJ2-7	TGTGCCTGGGAGACAGGGACCTACGAGCAGTACTTC	CAWETGTYEQYF
NA	TRBV7-3	TRBD2	TRBJ2-1	TGTGCCAGCAGCTCCCCCCCGGCCCGTCGGGGGGCCTACAATGAGCAGTTCTTC	CASSSPPARRGAYNEQFF
NA	TRBV11-2	TRBD1	TRBJ2-2	TGTGCCAGCAGCTTAGGGACAGGTCGGAACACCGGGGAGCTGTTTTTT	CASSLGTGRNTGELFF
NA	TRBV10-3	NA	TRBJ2-1	TGTGCCATCAGTGGAAACTCCGTACACTACAATGAGCAGTTCTTC	CAISGNSVHYNEQFF
NA	TRBV6-5	NA	TRBJ2-7	TGTGCCAGCAGTTACTCGAGGTGGACTACAGAGCAGTACTTC	CASSYSRWTTEQYF
NA	TRBV9	NA	TRBJ2-2	TGTGCCAGCAGCCTTACTTCAGACGGGGACACCGGGGAGCTGTTTTTT	CASSLTSDGDTGELFF
once	TRBV11-3	NA	TRBJ2-2	TGTGCCAGCAGCTTAGGGGCACAGGGGAACACCGGGGAGCTGTTTTTT	CASSLGAQGNTGELFF
NA	TRBV6-1	TRBD1	TRBJ1-5	TGTGCCAGCAGCCTGACAGGGATCGGAAATCAGCCCCAGCATTTT	CASSLTGIGNQPQHF
NA	TRBV7-2	NA	TRBJ2-1	TGTGCCAGCAGCTCGCAGGGCGGGCGAAACAATGAGCAGTTCTTC	CASSSQGGRNNEQFF
NA	TRBV6-5	NA	TRBJ2-1	TGTGCCAGCAGGGGAACGGGCCACTCGTTCTTC	CASRGTGHSFF
once	TRBV7-7	NA	TRBJ2-3	TGTGCCAGCAGCTTAGGAGGGCCTCCCAACACAGATACGCAGTATTTT	CASSLGGPPNTDTQYF